This passage covers 18 T cell receptor beta chains from one sample sequenced in a study of post-analysis software for immune sequencing data (dated by TCRdb to the mid-2010s). The time point label of this sample denotes: second blood draw from one MS patient after hematopoietic stem cell transplantation. Preparation of the library involved PCR. These reads were obtained on an Illumina HiSeq 2500. Unique molecular identifiers were incorporated into TCR beta cDNA libraries to reduce PCR and sequencing biases. TCRdb cleaned the public reads at Q25 with fastp, built clones with MiXCR and kept in-frame beta chains. Each CDR3 protein gets just one entry, which takes the most common genes and DNA from the rows behind it. This sample lists around 150,000 distinct CDR3 sequences; 30% to 45% were detected once. The top ten constitute 28% of the sample. The material sequenced was blood, taken after autologous hematopoietic stem cell transplantation. These receptors were taken from a girl aged 5 to 17 with multiple sclerosis. Donor details come from another sample of the same person, matched by shared clones.

The chain links TRBV20-1 to TRBJ2-1; D may match TRBD1 or TRBD2 (5 bases each). CDR3 size: 13 residues. V shed 3 bases and J shed 6 bases, with 12 bases lying between them. CDR1 DFQATT and CDR2 SNEGSKA come from the germline V gene (reference sequence). CDR3 sequence (DNA): TGCAGTGCTAGGGGGGACGGGCTCAATGAGCAGTTCTTC. Translating gives CSARGDGLNEQFF.

This clonotype was detected a few times. V usage is TRBV2 and J usage is TRBJ1-2; 9 bases are a match to TRBD1. The V gene's germline CDR1 is SNHLY and CDR2 FYNNEI. V lost 7 bases, J lost 4 bases, and 7 bases stayed unmatched. The length of the CDR3 is 14 residues. The DNA of the CDR3 is TGTGCCAGCACCCTGACAGGGGGAGGCTATGGCTACACCTTC. The encoded protein is CASTLTGGGYGYTF.

This clonotype has a handful of counts. The V and J genes are TRBV24-1 and TRBJ1-2, with 9 bases matching TRBD1. The CDR3 sequence is 15 residues long. The germline V gene encodes CDR1 KGHDR and CDR2 SFDVKD. Unmatched junction bases numbered 5, after V lost 3 bases and J lost 4 bases. Here the CDR3 reads CATSDEDRGGYGYTF. DNA for the CDR3: TGTGCCACCAGTGATGAGGACAGGGGAGGCTATGGCTACACCTTC.

The CDR3 DNA sequence: TGTGCCAGCAGCCTCCTCGGGGCATCAGATACGCAGTATTTT. This gives the protein CASSLLGASDTQYF. The V gene is TRBV7-2, the J gene TRBJ2-3; perhaps D is TRBD1 or TRBD2 (5 bases each). The CDR3 runs to 14 residues. Trimming stripped 5 bases from V and 4 bases from J, with 13 bases between. Germline CDR1 and CDR2: SGHTA and FQGNSA.

V gene TRBV20-1 combines with J gene TRBJ1-4, with a possible D match to TRBD1 (5 bases). CDR1 is DFQATT, CDR2 SNEGSKA, per germline (reference sequence). Trimming took 0 bases from V and 3 from J, leaving 8 bases between them. The CDR3 has 14 residues. Here the CDR3 reads CSARDPGPNEKLFF. For the CDR3, the DNA is TGCAGTGCTAGAGATCCGGGACCTAATGAAAAACTGTTTTTT.

This clonotype appeared a few times. The genes are TRBV6-5 and TRBJ1-6; TRBD1 matches at 11 bases. The CDR3 is made up of 15 amino acids. Trimming removed 5 bases from V and 8 bases from J; junction bases left unmatched: 5. Germline loops: CDR1 MNHEY, CDR2 SVGAGI. This CDR3 is CASSPGQGGYSPLHF. As DNA, the CDR3 is TGTGCCAGCAGTCCGGGACAGGGGGGTTATTCACCCCTCCACTTT.

This chain links TRBV6-6 with TRBJ1-6; D is uncertain. In germline, CDR1 is MNHNY, CDR2 SVGAGI (reference sequence). The V end lost 2 bases, the J end lost 12 bases, and 5 bases lay between the germline ends. This CDR3 has 11 amino acids. CDR3 bases: TGTGCCAGCAGTTACGGGGAACCCCTCCACTTT. Its protein is CASSYGEPLHF.

In its sample, this clonotype was seen a few times. The V and J genes are TRBV7-9 and TRBJ2-7, with D possibly being TRBD1 (6 bases). Per germline, CDR1 SEHNR and CDR2 FQNEAQ (reference sequence). The CDR3 runs to 16 residues. V lost 4 bases to trimming and J lost 4 bases, with 20 bases between them. Here the CDR3 DNA reads TGTGCCAGCAGCTCATCGGACAGACCCCTGTGGTACGAGCAGTACTTC. Residues: CASSSSDRPLWYEQYF.

This clonotype was seen a few times. DNA for the CDR3: TGTGCCAGCAGCCAGCGAGGGGGGACAGCGGACATTCAGTACTTC. Amino acid sequence: CASSQRGGTADIQYF. J is TRBJ2-4 and V is TRBV9; a weak D match, TRBD1 (7 bases). The CDR3 totals 15 residues. Deletions cut 4 bases from V and 8 bases from J, with 19 bases between. CDR1 and CDR2 from the germline V gene are SGDLS and YYNGEE.

The chain links TRBV12-3 or TRBV12-4 to TRBJ2-3; D not certain. The V and J ends lost 5 bases and 4 bases respectively, with 19 bases between them. The CDR3 totals 16 residues. This CDR3 is CASSRYPAPQPDTQYF. Written as DNA, the CDR3 is TGTGCCAGCAGTCGTTACCCCGCCCCACAGCCAGATACGCAGTATTTT.

The CDR3: CASNIGVGNIQYF. In DNA, the CDR3 is TGTGCCAGCAATATAGGGGTGGGAAACATTCAGTACTTC. The chain couples TRBV6-1 to TRBJ2-7, with D tentatively TRBD1 (5 bases). With the DNA end fitting TRBJ2-4 better, the J assignment may be wrong. The CDR3 runs 13 residues. The germline V gene encodes CDR1 MNHNS and CDR2 SASEGT.

Concerning this clonotype itself: A much larger clone differs by one base, so this may be a read error. The chain links TRBV25-1 to TRBJ2-5; perhaps TRBD2 as D (6 bases). In germline, CDR1 is MGHDK, CDR2 SYGVNS. The CDR3 loop spans 16 amino acids. The CDR3: CAGSVYGGTEEETQYF. CDR3 DNA sequence: TGTGCCGGCAGCGTATATGGGGGGACCGAGGAAGAGACCCAGTACTTC.

The V call is TRBV29-1, the J call TRBJ2-1; 7 bases are shared with TRBD2. This CDR3 region has 16 residues. CDR1 SQVTM and CDR2 ANQGSEA come from the germline V gene. Unmatched junction bases numbered 8, after V lost 0 bases and J lost 3 bases. Here the CDR3 DNA reads TGCAGCGTTGAAGATCGGCCAGCGGGGTTCTACAATGAGCAGTTCTTC. The encoded protein is CSVEDRPAGFYNEQFF.

The chain links TRBV6-6 to TRBJ1-5; D is uncertain. Germline CDR1 is MNHNY and CDR2 is SVGAGI (reference sequence). CDR3 size: 15 residues. Between the trimmed V and J ends, which lost 10 bases and 0 bases, there was a span of 16 bases. In DNA form, the CDR3 reads TGTGCCACCTCAACCCGGGATCCTAGCAATCAGCCCCAGCATTTT. It translates to CATSTRDPSNQPQHF.

The V call is TRBV9, the J call TRBJ2-6; TRBD1 aligns across 10 bases. Looked up from germline, CDR1 is SGDLS and CDR2 is YYNGEE. The CDR3 runs 19 residues. Trimming at V came to 5 bases and at J to 0 bases, leaving 11 bases not matched to a gene. CDR3 in DNA: TGTGCCAGCAGAAACCCGGGACAGGGGTTATCCTCTGGGGCCAACGTCCTGACTTTC. Protein product: CASRNPGQGLSSGANVLTF.

The J gene is TRBJ2-7, the V gene TRBV5-8; 9 nucleotides line up with TRBD1. The ends lost 2 bases at V and 3 bases at J; junction bases unmatched: 3. The CDR3 is made up of 14 amino acids. Germline CDR1 is SGHTS and CDR2 is YDEGEE. CDR3 in amino acids: CASSLDRGYYEQYF. CDR3 nucleotide sequence: TGTGCCAGCAGCTTAGACAGGGGGTACTACGAGCAGTACTTC.

Concerning this clonotype: Germline is not matched at one junction end, which may reflect a read error. The CDR3 loop is CAIGGGAGPTTGTQYF. The CDR3 bases are TGTGCCATCGGTGGAGGGGCGGGCCCCACGACAGGTACGCAGTATTTT. The chain links TRBV10-3 to TRBJ2-3; D is tentatively TRBD1 or TRBD2 (6 bases each). The CDR3 runs 16 residues. Germline CDR1 reads ENHRY; CDR2 reads SYGVKD.

This clonotype was seen more than once but under ten times. The J gene is TRBJ1-4, the V gene TRBV28; D ambiguous. The length of the CDR3 is 14 residues. The germline V gene has CDR1 MDHEN and CDR2 SYDVKM. The germline V and J ends were trimmed by 4 bases and 4 bases, with 10 bases remaining between them. CDR3 protein: CASSSPTLNEKLFF. The CDR3 DNA follows: TGTGCCAGCAGTTCCCCGACACTTAATGAAAAACTGTTTTTT.